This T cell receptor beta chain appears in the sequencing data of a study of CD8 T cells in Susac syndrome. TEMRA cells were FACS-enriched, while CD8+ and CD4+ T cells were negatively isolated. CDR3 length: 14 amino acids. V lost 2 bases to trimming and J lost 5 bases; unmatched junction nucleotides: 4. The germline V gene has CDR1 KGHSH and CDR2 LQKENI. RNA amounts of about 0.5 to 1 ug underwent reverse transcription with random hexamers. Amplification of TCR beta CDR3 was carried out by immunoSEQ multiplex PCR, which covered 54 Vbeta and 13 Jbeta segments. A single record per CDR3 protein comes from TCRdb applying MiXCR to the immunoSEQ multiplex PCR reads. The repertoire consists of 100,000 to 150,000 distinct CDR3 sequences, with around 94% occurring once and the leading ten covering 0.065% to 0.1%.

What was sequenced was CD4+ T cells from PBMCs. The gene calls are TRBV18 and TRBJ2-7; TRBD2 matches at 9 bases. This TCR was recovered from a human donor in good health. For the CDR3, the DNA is TGTGCCAGCTCACCAGGTAGCGGGAGCCACGAGCAGTACTTC. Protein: CASSPGSGSHEQYF.